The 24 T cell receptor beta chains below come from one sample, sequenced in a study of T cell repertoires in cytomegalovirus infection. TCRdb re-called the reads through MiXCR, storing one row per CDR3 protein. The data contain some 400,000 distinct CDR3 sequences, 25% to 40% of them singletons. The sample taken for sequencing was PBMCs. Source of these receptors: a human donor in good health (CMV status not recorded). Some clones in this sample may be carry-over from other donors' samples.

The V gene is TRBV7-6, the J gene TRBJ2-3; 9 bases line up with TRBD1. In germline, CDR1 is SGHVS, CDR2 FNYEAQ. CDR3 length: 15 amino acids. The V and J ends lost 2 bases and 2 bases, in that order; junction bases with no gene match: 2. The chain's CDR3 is CASSLYRGLTDTQYF. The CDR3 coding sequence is TGTGCCAGCAGCTTATACAGGGGGCTCACAGATACGCAGTATTTT.

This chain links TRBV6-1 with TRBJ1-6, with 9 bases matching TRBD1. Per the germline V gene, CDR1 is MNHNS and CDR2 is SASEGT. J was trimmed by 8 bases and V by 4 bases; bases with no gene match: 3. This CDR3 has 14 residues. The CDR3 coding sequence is TGTGCCAGCAGTGCCCGGGACAGGGATTCACCCCTCCACTTT. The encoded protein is CASSARDRDSPLHF.

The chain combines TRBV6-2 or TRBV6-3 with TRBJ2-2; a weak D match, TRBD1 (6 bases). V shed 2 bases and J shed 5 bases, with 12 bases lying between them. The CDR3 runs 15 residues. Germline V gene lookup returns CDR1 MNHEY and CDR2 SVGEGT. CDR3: CASSYQSQGTGELFF. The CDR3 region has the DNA TGTGCCAGCAGTTACCAATCGCAGGGGACCGGGGAGCTGTTTTTT.

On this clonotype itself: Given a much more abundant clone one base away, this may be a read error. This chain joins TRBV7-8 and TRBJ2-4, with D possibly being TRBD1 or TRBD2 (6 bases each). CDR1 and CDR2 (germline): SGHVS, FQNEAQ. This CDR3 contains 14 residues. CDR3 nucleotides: TGTGCCAGCACCGAAGGAGGGGGTATTAACAGTCAGTACTTC. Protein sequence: CASTEGGGINSQYF.

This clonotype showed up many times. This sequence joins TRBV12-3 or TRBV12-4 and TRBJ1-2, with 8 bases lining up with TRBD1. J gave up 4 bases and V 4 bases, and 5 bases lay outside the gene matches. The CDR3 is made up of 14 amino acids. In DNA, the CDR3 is TGTGCCAGCAGTTACAGGGGGGAGGGCTATGGCTACACCTTC. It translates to CASSYRGEGYGYTF.

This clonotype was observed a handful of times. The CDR3 here is CATSRTFARGPTDTQYF. The CDR3, as DNA: TGTGCCACCAGCAGAACATTCGCCAGGGGGCCCACAGATACGCAGTATTTT. The chain has TRBV15 and TRBJ2-3, with 8 bases that match TRBD1. The CDR3 loop spans 17 amino acids. J was trimmed by 2 bases and V by 2 bases; bases with no gene match: 9. Germline-derived CDR1 and CDR2 are LNHNV and YYDKDF (reference sequence).

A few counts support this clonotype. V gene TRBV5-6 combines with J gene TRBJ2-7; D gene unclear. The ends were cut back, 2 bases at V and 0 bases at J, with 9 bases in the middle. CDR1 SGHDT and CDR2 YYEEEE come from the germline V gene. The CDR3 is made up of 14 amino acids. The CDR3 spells CASSFPASSYEQYF. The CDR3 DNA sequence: TGTGCCAGCAGCTTCCCAGCGAGCTCCTACGAGCAGTACTTC.

The CDR3 loop reads CASSTEYGYTF. CDR3 sequence (DNA): TGTGCCAGTAGTACCGAATATGGCTACACCTTC. The chain combines TRBV19 with TRBJ1-2; D is unclear. Germline assignment: CDR1 LNHDA and CDR2 SQIVND (reference sequence). V dropped 4 bases and J dropped 5 bases, with 5 bases sitting between them. The CDR3 totals 11 residues.

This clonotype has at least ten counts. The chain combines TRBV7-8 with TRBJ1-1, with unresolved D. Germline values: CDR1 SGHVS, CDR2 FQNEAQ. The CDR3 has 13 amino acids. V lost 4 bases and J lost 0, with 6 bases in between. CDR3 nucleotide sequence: TGTGCCAGCAGCTCTACCTTGAACACTGAAGCTTTCTTT. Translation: CASSSTLNTEAFF. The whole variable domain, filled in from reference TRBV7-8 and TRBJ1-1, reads GAGVSQSPRYKVAKRGQDVALRCDPISGHVSLFWYQQALGQGPEFLTYFQNEAQLDKSGLPSDRFFAERPEGSVSTLKIQRTQQEDSAVYLCASSSTLNTEAFFGQGTRLTVV.

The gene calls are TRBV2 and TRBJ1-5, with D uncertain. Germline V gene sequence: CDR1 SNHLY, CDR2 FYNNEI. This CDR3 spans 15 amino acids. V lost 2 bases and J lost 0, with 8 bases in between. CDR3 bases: TGTGCCAGCAGTGAACATGGCGGTAGCAATCAGCCCCAGCATTTT. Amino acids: CASSEHGGSNQPQHF.

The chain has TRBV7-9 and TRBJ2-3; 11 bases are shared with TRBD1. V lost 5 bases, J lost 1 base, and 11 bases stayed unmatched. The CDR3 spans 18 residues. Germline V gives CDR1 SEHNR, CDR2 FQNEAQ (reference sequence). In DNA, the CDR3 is TGTGCCAGCAGCCCGATTCTAGGACAGGGGGCCGGCACAGATACGCAGTATTTT. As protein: CASSPILGQGAGTDTQYF.

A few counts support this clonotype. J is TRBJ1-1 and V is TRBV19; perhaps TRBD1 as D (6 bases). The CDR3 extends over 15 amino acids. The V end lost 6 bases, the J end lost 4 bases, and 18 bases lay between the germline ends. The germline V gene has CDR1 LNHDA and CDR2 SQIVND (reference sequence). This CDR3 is CASSLHRVVGTEAFF. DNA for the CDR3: TGTGCCAGTAGCCTTCACAGGGTCGTGGGCACTGAAGCTTTCTTT.

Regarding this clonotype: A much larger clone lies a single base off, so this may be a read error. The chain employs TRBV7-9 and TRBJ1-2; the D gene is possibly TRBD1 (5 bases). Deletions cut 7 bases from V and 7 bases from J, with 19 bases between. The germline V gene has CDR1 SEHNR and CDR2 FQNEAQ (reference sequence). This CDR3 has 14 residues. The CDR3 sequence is CASISRQGLGGYTF. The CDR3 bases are TGTGCCAGCATCTCCCGGCAGGGACTAGGTGGCTACACCTTC.

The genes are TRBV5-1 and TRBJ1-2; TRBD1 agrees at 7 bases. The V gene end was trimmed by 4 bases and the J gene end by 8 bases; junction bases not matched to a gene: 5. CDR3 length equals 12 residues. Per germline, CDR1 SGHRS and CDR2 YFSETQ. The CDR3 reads CASSATGRGYTF. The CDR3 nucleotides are TGCGCCAGCAGCGCGACAGGGCGAGGCTACACCTTC.

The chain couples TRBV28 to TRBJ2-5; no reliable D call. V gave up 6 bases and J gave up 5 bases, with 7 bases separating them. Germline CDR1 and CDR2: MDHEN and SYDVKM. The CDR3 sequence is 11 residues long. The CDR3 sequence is CASSSWETQYF. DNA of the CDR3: TGTGCCAGCAGCTCTTGGGAGACCCAGTACTTC.

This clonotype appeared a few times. The CDR3 protein is CASSLDRDRVDDTEAFF. The DNA for the CDR3 is TGTGCCAGCAGCTTAGACCGGGACAGGGTCGACGACACTGAAGCTTTCTTT. This rearrangement joins TRBV7-8 to TRBJ1-1; 9 bases match TRBD1. The length of the CDR3 is 17 residues. The junction had 9 bases not matched to a gene; V was cut back by 1 base and J by 3 bases. The germline V gene has CDR1 SGHVS and CDR2 FQNEAQ.

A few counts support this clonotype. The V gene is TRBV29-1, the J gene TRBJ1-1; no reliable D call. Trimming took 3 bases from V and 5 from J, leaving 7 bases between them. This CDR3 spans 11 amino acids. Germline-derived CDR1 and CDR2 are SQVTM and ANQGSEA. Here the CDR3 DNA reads TGCAGCGTTGAGGGGAGGACTGAAGCTTTCTTT. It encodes CSVEGRTEAFF. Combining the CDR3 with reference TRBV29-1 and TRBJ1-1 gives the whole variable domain SAVISQKPSRDICQRGTSLTIQCQVDSQVTMMFWYRQQPGQSLTLIATANQGSEATYESGFVIDKFPISRPNLTFSTLTVSNMSPEDSSIYLCSVEGRTEAFFGQGTRLTVV.

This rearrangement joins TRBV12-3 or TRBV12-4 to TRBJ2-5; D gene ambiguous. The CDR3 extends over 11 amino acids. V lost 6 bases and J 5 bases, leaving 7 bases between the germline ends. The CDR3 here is CASRGAETQYF. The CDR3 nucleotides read TGTGCCAGCAGGGGCGCGGAGACCCAGTACTTC.

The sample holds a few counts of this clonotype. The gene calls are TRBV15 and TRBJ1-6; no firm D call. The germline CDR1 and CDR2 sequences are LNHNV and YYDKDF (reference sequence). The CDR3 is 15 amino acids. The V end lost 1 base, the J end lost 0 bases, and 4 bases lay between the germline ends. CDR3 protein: CATSRGGSYNSPLHF. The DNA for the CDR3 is TGTGCCACCAGCAGAGGCGGCTCCTATAATTCACCCCTCCACTTT.

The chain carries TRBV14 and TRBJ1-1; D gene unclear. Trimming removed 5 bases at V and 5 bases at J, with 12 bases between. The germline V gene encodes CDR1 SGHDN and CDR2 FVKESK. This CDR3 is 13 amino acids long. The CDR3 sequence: CASSFRARTEAFF. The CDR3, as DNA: TGTGCCAGCAGCTTTCGGGCCAGAACTGAAGCTTTCTTT.

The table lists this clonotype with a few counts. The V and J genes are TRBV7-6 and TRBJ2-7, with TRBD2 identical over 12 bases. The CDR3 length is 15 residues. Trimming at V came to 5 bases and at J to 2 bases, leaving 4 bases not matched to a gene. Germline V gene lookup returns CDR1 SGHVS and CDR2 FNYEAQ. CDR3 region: CASSAGTSGPYEQYF. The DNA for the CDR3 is TGTGCCAGCAGCGCCGGGACTAGCGGGCCCTACGAGCAGTACTTC.

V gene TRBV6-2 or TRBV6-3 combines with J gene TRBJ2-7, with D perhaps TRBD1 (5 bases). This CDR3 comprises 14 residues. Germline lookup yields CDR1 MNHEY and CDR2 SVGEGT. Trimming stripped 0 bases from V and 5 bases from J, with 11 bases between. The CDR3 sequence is CASSYSTRVHEQYF. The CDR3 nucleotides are TGTGCCAGCAGTTACTCTACCAGGGTTCACGAGCAGTACTTC.

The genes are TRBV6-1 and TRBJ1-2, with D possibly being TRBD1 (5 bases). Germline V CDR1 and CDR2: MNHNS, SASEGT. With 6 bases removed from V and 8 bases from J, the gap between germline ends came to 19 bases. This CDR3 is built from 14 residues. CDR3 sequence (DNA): TGTGCCAGCAGACCCGCCAGGGCGACTGGAGGCTACACCTTC. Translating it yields CASRPARATGGYTF.

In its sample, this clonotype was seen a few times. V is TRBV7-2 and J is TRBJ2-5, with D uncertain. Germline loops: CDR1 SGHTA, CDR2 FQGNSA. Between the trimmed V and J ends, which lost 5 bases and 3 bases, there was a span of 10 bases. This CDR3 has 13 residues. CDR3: CASSPQTEETQYF. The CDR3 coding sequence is TGTGCCAGCAGCCCCCAGACTGAAGAGACCCAGTACTTC. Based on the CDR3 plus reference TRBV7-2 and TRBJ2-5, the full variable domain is GAGVSQSPSNKVTEKGKDVELRCDPISGHTALYWYRQSLGQGLEFLIYFQGNSAPDKSGLPSDRFSAERTGGSVSTLTIQRTQQEDSAVYLCASSPQTEETQYFGPGTRLLVL.